Reported below is one T cell receptor (beta chain). What it binds is not known. This record comes from a study of cytomegalovirus exposure and HLA in healthy donors. Study as a whole: Sequencing of 180 million or so T cells in an earlier analysis found roughly 120 million unique TCR beta sequences. Of all 360 or so donors who were genotyped, under 90% belonged to the Caucasian-associated ancestry cluster. Study results and limitations: A link between a missense DCLRE1C variant and TCR beta V- and J-gene trimming emerged from a later analysis. Within an earlier analysis, most TCR beta V segments proved productive either about 87% or about 30% of the time.

It was with 60 Vbeta and 13 Jbeta primers that the PCR ran. Sequencing was performed with immunoSEQ multiplex PCR; in TCRdb, only in-frame clones are kept and a portion is missing. This repertoire shows about 110,000 clones, roughly 78% found once; its top ten account for around 1.3%. The CDR3 runs 14 residues. Between the trimmed V and J ends, which lost 2 bases and 7 bases, there was a span of 12 bases. Germline CDR1 SGHTA, CDR2 FQGNSA. The chain links TRBV7-2 to TRBJ1-3; possibly TRBD1 for D (5 bases). This sequence was found in a young woman in good health and CMV-seronegative. Sequenced sample: PBMCs. The CDR3 DNA sequence: TGTGCCAGCAGCTTAAGGGGTGGCTGGAACACCATATATTTT. Protein sequence: CASSLRGGWNTIYF.